Only a few counts were recorded for the clone carrying this T cell receptor (beta chain). The data are from a study of human T cells and chemical hapten exposure. Study details: Sensitizing treatment utilized 2% DPC over an approximately 2 cm by approximately 2 cm portion of upper inner arm skin. Scalp application of diphenylcyclopropenone was performed weekly in patients across the entire approximately 23-week study. The patient population, which was mostly female, had alopecia areata, totalis or universalis. Per-sample TCR yields varied mainly from small pooled library volume differences.

TCRdb ran MiXCR on the RACE reads and lists one entry per CDR3 protein. The data contain 180,000 or so distinct CDR3 sequences, around 15% of them singletons. Germline CDR1 reads GTSNPN; CDR2 reads SVGIG (reference sequence). The V gene lost 0 bases and the J gene lost 3 bases, with 8 bases spanning the gap. This CDR3 is built from 13 residues. Indicated time point: patch test 1, 2 weeks after DPC sensitization. The treatment here: therapeutic diphenylcyclopropenone sensitization with weekly scalp DPC. The source is a woman in her twenties or thirties with alopecia areata. Some clones in this sample may be carry-over from other donors' samples. The material was whole blood, obtained in connection with sensitization to the hapten diphenylcyclopropenone (DPC). The rearrangement uses TRBV30 and TRBJ1-1, with TRBD1 as a possible D gene (5 bases). The CDR3, as DNA: TGTGCCTGGAGTGTACAGGAAGACACTGAAGCTTTCTTT. Translation gives CAWSVQEDTEAFF.